This record looks at one T cell receptor (beta chain) sequence and its context. This clonotype was counted a few times. Its antigen remains undetermined. Base qualities were left out, and no much larger clone turns up one base away. All donors were healthy Caucasians. Three pairs of female monozygotic twins, all aged about 18 to 30 years, made up the twin cohort. Positive isolation kits from Invitrogen were used to isolate the CD4+ and CD8+ T cell populations. Libraries were made using 5' RACE. The sequencer listed for this sample is Illumina HiSeq 2000. A universal primer binding site was added through template switching, and the final cDNA carried a unique molecular identifier so that TCR cDNA molecules could be counted accurately. First-strand cDNA for TCR alpha and beta chains was synthesized from specific primers in the conserved constant-segment region. To control for contamination, each cDNA library was double barcoded with a SMART-Mk sample barcode plus Illumina barcodes. TruSeq adapter sequences and Illumina sample barcodes were added in two successive PCR steps. The Illumina HiSeq platform was used with custom primers to sequence TCR alpha and beta cDNA libraries. The paper's data handling went like this. MiGEC was used to process raw reads and extract unique molecular identifiers, and MiXCR was used to find CDR3 positions. For each individual, recombination models were inferred using an EM algorithm with the repgenHMM and IGoR tools. The tcR package in R was used for shared clonotype analysis, with sharing normalized by the product of cloneset sizes. Out-of-frame nonproductive sequences were analyzed to study raw recombination free of thymic and clonal selection effects. The public reads were reanalyzed by TCRdb: fastp trimming at Q25, MiXCR alignment, in-frame beta chains only. Rows are unified per CDR3 protein, each entry keeping the most common DNA and genes. The V and J calls, along with clone size, are taken from TCRdb and not from the paper's own processing. The sample table holds a few hundred thousand distinct CDR3 sequences, of which over 5% were seen once. The ten largest clones add up to about 14% of the sample.

This entry belongs to a study of identical twins (dated by TCRdb to the mid-2010s). Study-wide context: TCR alpha and beta repertoires from monozygotic twins, unrelated adults of various ages and cord blood were deep-sequenced to test whether fetal clonotypes persist. To rule out contamination, the twin experiments were replicated at different times with different library preparation protocols. Overall results and qualifications from the work: Out-of-frame TCR alpha sharing in monozygotic twins was systematically underestimated by recombination models, whereas sharing between unrelated individuals was in agreement with the recombination models. A weaker excess of twin sharing was found in beta out-of-frame sequences because the signal-to-noise ratio was lowered by fewer shared sequences. Out-of-frame TCR alpha sequences shared between twins showed an excess of low generation-probability sequences compared with coincidental sharing between unrelated individuals. Abundant cord blood beta clonotypes had fewer insertions, young adult naive repertoires showed a similar but weaker trend, and memory repertoires showed no such trend. Because the same donors could not be followed over many years, the conclusions relied on cross-sectional statistical analysis. Zero-insertion analyses could be partly confounded by invariant T cells such as MAIT and iNKT, although diverse VJ usage argued against such confounding for most clonotypes.

Germline trimming amounts to 1 base on V and 6 bases on J, with 7 as the count of junction bases outside the gene matches. CDR1 is given as LGHDT and CDR2 as YNNKEL, both from the germline V gene (reference sequence). The CDR3 runs 15 amino acids, cysteine and phenylalanine included. The entry retains the CDR3 DNA only, 45 bases that are in frame from base 1. This sample also appeared in a second study, on T cells expressing NK-cell markers. From that second study: About 8 donors provided sorted CD3+CD56+NKG2C+, CD3+CD56+NKG2C- and CD3+CD56-NKG2C+ T-cell subsets, whose TCR beta-chain repertoires were profiled. Among the eight sequenced donors, seven were HCMV-seropositive and one was HCMV-seronegative. To restrict sorting to alphabetaTCR-expressing T cells, an anti-gammadeltaTCR antibody was added in several experiments. In roughly 6 donors, the dominant CD3+CD56+NKG2C+ clonotypes ranked among the top 10 CD8+ clonotypes, making up 1.0-7.0% of CD8+ T cells. Those dominant clonotypes were again the most abundant among CD3+CD56-NKG2C+ cells in a handful of donors, at about 25-60.1%. It remained unclear whether the expanded NKG2C-expressing T cell clones were specific for HCMV antigens. All eight donors whose samples were sequenced were randomly selected healthy volunteers, three of them men and five women. A commercial ELISA kit detecting HCMV-specific IgG in serum was used to determine HCMV serostatus. MIGEC handled demultiplexing of the reads and grouping by UMI, while MiTCR was used to assemble and quantify clonotypes. Only TCR cDNA sequences supported by at least two reads were kept to exclude erroneous sequences. Downstream repertoire analysis used the tcR package, and clonotypes were matched across fractions by CDR3 nucleotide sequence plus V segment. VDJmatch was used to annotate antigen specificity against VDJdb, with one amino acid substitution allowed in CDR3.

The sequence was collected from a young woman in good health. Sequenced: CD8+ T cells sorted from blood. Recombination connected TRBV3-1 to TRBJ2-3; TRBD1 agrees with 7 junctional bases. The DNA sequence follows: TGTGCCAGCAGCCAAGGGGACAGATTCTCCGATACGCAGTATTTT. Its protein reads: CASSQGDRFSDTQYF.